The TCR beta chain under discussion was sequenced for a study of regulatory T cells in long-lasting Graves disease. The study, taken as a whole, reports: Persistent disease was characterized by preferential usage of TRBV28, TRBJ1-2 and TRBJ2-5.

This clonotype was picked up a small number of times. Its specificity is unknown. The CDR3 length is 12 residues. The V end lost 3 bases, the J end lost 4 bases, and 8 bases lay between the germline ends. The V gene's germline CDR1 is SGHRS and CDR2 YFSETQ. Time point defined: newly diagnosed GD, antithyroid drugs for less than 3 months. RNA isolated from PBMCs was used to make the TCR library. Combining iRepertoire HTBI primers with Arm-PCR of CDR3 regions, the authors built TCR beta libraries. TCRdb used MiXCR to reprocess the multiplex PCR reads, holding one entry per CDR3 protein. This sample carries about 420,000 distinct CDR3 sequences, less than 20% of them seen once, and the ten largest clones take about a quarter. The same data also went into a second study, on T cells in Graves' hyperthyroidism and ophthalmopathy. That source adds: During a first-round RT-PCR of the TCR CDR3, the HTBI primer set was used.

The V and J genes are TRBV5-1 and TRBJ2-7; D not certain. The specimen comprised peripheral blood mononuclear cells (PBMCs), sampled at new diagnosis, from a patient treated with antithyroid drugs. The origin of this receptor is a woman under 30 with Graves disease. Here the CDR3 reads CASSSTLYEQYF. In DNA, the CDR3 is TGCGCCAGCAGCTCCACCTTATACGAGCAGTACTTC.